In this sample, the clone carrying this TCR beta chain turned up a few times. Its antigen is as yet unknown. This specimen comes from a study of identical twins. Study-wide points: Cord blood beta clonotypes that were abundant carried fewer insertions, and memory repertoires showed no such trend.

TCRdb re-analysed the 5' RACE reads in MiXCR, keeping a single row per CDR3 protein. The profile shows hundreds of thousands of distinct CDR3 sequences, approximately 20% of them singletons. The V and J ends lost 2 bases and 0 bases respectively, with 7 bases between them. From germline, CDR1 is KGHSH and CDR2 LQKENI. The CDR3 spans 15 residues. These data were likewise used in another study, on yellow fever vaccine responses in identical twins.

This chain uses TRBV18 with TRBJ2-2; the D is unclear. The clonotype comes from a woman aged 18-29 years in good health. The sample taken for sequencing was CD4+ T cells sorted from blood. CDR3 in DNA: TGTGCCAGCTCACCAAGTGCTGCGAACACCGGGGAGCTGTTTTTT. Protein product: CASSPSAANTGELFF.